In this sample, the clone carrying this TCR beta chain turned up once. The antigen is unknown. Samples were assayed with immunoSEQ v3.0 at survey level. Libraries were prepared by immunoSEQ multiplex PCR; TCRdb keeps only in-frame clonotypes and omits some of them. This sample has over 15,000 clones, with roughly 95% found just once. The CDR3 is 15 residues long. Germline V CDR1 and CDR2: SEHNR, FQNEAQ (reference sequence). V was pared by 1 base and J by 4 bases, with 1 base of the junction left unmatched. The sample originates from a study of long-term antiretroviral therapy in people with HIV. Study outcomes and limitations: Once patients were on ART, diversity went higher but still fell short of transplant donor controls.

This sequence originates from a man between 25 and 39 years old with HIV. The input for sequencing was unsorted PBMCs, taken 10 to 13 years after starting antiretroviral therapy. The J gene is TRBJ1-5, the V gene TRBV7-9; 10 positions match TRBD1. This CDR3 reads CASSLGGQGNQPQHF. In DNA, the CDR3 is TGTGCCAGCAGCTTAGGGGGACAGGGGAATCAGCCCCAGCATTTT.